This TCR beta chain was sequenced for a study of T cells in Graves' hyperthyroidism and ophthalmopathy. Study results and limitations: Classification by a 13 V-J model distinguished ophthalmopathy from stable hyperthyroidism. Most thyroid-expanded clonotypes above 0.001 were also found in blood.

Subjects aged 18 to 65 presented with newly diagnosed hyperthyroidism of less than 2 months' duration. Reasons for excluding patients were uncontrolled infection, other autoimmune disease, pregnancy or lactation. The source material, RNA transcripts, was used to amplify TCR beta CDR3 regions. During a first-round RT-PCR of the TCR CDR3, the HTBI primer set was used. TCRdb recomputed calls from the multiplex PCR reads with MiXCR, one row per CDR3 protein. Of roughly 660,000 distinct CDR3 sequences in the sample, 17% were seen once. Notes on this clonotype: Its matching antigen is unknown.

V dropped 0 bases and J dropped 4 bases, with 7 bases sitting between them. Germline loops: CDR1 SQVTM, CDR2 ANQGSEA. The CDR3 has 13 amino acids. The receptor was derived from a man aged 45-60 years with Graves' hyperthyroidism. What was sequenced was blood. The rearrangement uses TRBV29-1 and TRBJ1-3, with D uncertain. In DNA form, the CDR3 reads TGCAGCGTTGAAGAACGAGGGGGAAACACCATATATTTT. This encodes CSVEERGGNTIYF. The full variable domain, completed using reference TRBV29-1 and TRBJ1-3, is SAVISQKPSRDICQRGTSLTIQCQVDSQVTMMFWYRQQPGQSLTLIATANQGSEATYESGFVIDKFPISRPNLTFSTLTVSNMSPEDSSIYLCSVEERGGNTIYFGEGSWLTVV.